Sequencing of this T cell receptor (beta chain) was carried out in a study of blood T cell repertoires in COVID-19. About the study: Some COVID-19 samples were acute and others convalescent; all came from the United States, Italy and Spain. Sources were T cells, B-cell-depleted T cells, or PBMCs; the material itself was cDNA or gDNA.

In the source study's methods: For nucleated cells, counts were estimated from reference gene primer amplification. Only in-frame clones appear in the TCRdb table, and some are missing; sequencing was by immunoSEQ multiplex PCR. V and J calls and clone size come straight from that table; D and trimming were deduced from the DNA. The sample lists around 230,000 clones, roughly 85% seen once, with 5.1% in the top ten. Per the germline V gene, CDR1 is ENHRY and CDR2 is SYGVKD. The CDR3 has 16 amino acids. V lost 7 bases to trimming and J lost 0 bases, with 19 bases between them. Followed over time, Seattle patients had been enrolled while infection was active.

This TCR was sampled from a man between 50 and 59 years old with COVID-19, enrolled during active disease. The source material was peripheral blood. The rearrangement joins TRBV10-3 to TRBJ2-7; TRBD1 might be the D (6 bases). The DNA of the CDR3 is TGTGCCATCACTAAGAACCGGGACACGGGCTCCTACGAGCAGTACTTC. Protein product: CAITKNRDTGSYEQYF.